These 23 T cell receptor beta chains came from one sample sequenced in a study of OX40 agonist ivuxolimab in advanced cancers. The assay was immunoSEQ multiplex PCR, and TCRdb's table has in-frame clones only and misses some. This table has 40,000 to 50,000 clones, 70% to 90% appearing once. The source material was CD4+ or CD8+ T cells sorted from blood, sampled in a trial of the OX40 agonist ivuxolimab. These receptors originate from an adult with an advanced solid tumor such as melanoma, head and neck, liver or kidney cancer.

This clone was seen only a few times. Here the CDR3 reads CAWSVGRGLEQYF. Here the CDR3 DNA reads TGTGCCTGGAGTGTAGGCAGGGGGCTCGAGCAGTACTTC. The J gene is TRBJ2-7, the V gene TRBV30; 8 bases align to TRBD1. Losses at the gene ends were 0 bases for V and 6 bases for J; bases not matched to a gene: 4. CDR3 length equals 13 residues. Germline loops: CDR1 GTSNPN, CDR2 SVGIG (reference sequence).

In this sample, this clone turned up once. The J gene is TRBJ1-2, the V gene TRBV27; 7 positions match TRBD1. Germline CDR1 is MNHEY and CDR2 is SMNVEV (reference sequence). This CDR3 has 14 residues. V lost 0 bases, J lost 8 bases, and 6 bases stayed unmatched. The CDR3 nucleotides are TGTGCCAGCAGTTTATCCGCAGGGGGAAGAGGCTACACCTTC. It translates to CASSLSAGGRGYTF.

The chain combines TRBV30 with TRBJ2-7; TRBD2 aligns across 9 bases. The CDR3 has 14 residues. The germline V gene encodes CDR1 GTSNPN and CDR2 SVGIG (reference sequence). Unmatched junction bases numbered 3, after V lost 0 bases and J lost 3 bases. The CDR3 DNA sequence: TGTGCCTGGAGTGTATCTAGCGGGAACTACGAGCAGTACTTC. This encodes CAWSVSSGNYEQYF. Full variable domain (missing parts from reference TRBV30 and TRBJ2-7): SQTIHQWPATLVQPVGSPLSLECTVEGTSNPNLYWYRQAAGRGLQLLFYSVGIGQISSEVPQNLSASRPQDRQFILSSKKLLLSDSGFYLCAWSVSSGNYEQYFGPGTRLTVT.

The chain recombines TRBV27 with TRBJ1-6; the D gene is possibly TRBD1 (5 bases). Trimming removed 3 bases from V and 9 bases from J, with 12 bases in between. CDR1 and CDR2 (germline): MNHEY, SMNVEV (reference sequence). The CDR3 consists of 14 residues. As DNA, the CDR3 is TGTGCCAGCAGTTTTTCAGGGAGTAGTTCACCCCTCCACTTT. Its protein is CASSFSGSSSPLHF.

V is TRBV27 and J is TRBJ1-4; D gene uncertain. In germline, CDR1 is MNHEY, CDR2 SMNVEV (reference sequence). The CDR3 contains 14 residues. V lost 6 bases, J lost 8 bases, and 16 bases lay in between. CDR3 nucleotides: TGTGCCAGCAGGAGTAGGGTGTTCGAGGAAAAACTGTTTTTT. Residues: CASRSRVFEEKLFF.

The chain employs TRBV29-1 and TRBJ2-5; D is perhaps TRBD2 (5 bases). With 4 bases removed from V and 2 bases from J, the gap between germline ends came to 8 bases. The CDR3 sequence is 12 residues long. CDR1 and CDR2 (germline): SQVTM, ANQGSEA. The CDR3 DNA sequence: TGCAGCGTTGGAGGGTATCAAGAGACCCAGTACTTC. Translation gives CSVGGYQETQYF.

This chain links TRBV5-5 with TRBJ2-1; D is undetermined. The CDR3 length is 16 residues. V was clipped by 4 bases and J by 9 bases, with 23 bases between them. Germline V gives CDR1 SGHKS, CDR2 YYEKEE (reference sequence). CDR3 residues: CASSPTERTFRLEQFF. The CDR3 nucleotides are TGTGCCAGCAGCCCTACGGAAAGGACGTTCAGGCTTGAGCAGTTCTTC.

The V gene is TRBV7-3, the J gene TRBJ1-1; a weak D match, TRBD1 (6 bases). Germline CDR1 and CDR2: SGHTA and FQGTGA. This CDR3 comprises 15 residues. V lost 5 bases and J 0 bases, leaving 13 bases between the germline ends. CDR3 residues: CASSRVGGLNTEAFF. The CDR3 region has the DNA TGTGCCAGCAGCCGAGTAGGGGGGTTGAACACTGAAGCTTTCTTT.

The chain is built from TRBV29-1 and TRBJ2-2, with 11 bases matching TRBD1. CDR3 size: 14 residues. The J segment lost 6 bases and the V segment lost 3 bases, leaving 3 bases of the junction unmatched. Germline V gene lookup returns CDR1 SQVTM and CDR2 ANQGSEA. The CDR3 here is CSVDGQGAAGELFF. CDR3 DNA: TGCAGCGTTGATGGACAGGGGGCCGCCGGGGAGCTGTTTTTT.

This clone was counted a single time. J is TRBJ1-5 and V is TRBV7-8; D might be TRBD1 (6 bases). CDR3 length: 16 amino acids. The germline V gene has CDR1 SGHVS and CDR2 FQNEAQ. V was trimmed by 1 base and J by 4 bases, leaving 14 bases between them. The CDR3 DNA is TGTGCCAGCAGCTTAGTAGGGGGGGTGCTGAATCAGCCCCAGCATTTT. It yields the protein CASSLVGGVLNQPQHF.

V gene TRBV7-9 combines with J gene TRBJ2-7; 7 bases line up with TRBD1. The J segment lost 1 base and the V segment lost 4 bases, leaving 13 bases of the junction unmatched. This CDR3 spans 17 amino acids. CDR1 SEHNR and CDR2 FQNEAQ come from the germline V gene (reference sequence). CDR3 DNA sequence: TGTGCCAGCAGCTCAAGGGACAGCCGAAGACCTTCCTACGAGCAGTACTTC. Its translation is CASSSRDSRRPSYEQYF.

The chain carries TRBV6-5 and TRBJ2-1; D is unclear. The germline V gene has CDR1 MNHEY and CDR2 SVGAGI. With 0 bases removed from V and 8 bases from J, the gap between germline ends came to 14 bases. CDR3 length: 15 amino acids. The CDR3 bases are TGTGCCAGCAGTTACTCGTCGGAGAGCACCGATGAGCAGTTCTTC. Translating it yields CASSYSSESTDEQFF.

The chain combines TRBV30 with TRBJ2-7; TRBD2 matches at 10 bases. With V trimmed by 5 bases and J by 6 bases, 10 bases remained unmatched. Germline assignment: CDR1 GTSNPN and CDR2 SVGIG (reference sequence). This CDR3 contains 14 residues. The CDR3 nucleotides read TGTGCCTGGTGGGTGGGGACTAGCGAAGGCGAGCAGTACTTC. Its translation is CAWWVGTSEGEQYF.

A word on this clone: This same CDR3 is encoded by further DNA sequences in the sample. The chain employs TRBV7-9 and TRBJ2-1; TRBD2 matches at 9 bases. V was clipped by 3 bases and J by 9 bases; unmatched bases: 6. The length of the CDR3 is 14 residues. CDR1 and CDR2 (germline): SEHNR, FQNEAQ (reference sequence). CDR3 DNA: TGTGCCAGCAGCTTGGGGGGACTAGCCGCTGAGCAGTTCTTC. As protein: CASSLGGLAAEQFF.

Here the CDR3 DNA reads TGTGCCAGCAGAGGCACAGATACGCAGTATTTT. Encoded protein: CASRGTDTQYF. The chain couples TRBV2 to TRBJ2-3; unclear D gene. The CDR3 is 11 residues long. The germline V gene encodes CDR1 SNHLY and CDR2 FYNNEI. Trimming cost V 6 bases and J 1 base, with 2 bases left between them.

The CDR3 sequence: CASSFGTSGSREQFF. For the CDR3, the DNA is TGTGCCAGCAGCTTCGGGACTAGCGGGAGTCGGGAGCAGTTCTTC. This sequence joins TRBV7-6 and TRBJ2-1; 14 bases agree with TRBD2. The ends lost 3 bases at V and 10 bases at J; junction bases unmatched: 5. The CDR3 is 15 residues long. In germline, CDR1 is SGHVS, CDR2 FNYEAQ.

The CDR3 region is CASSGGTGPYEQYF. CDR3 nucleotides: TGTGCCAGCAGCGGGGGGACGGGCCCCTACGAGCAGTACTTC. This sequence joins TRBV5-4 and TRBJ2-7; possibly TRBD2 for D (6 bases). The germline V and J ends were trimmed by 4 bases and 2 bases, with 13 bases remaining between them. The CDR3 consists of 14 residues. In germline, CDR1 is SGHNT, CDR2 YYREEE (reference sequence).

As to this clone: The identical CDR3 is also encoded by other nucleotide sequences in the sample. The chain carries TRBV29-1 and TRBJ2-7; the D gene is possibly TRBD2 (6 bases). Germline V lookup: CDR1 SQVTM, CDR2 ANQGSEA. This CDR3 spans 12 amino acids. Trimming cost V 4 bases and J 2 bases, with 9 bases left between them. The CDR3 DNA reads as TGCAGCGTTGCCTCGGGAGCCTACGAGCAGTACTTC. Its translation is CSVASGAYEQYF.

CDR3 in amino acids: CASSLAQRTAFYGYTF. The DNA for the CDR3 is TGTGCCAGCAGCTTAGCCCAAAGGACAGCGTTCTATGGCTACACCTTC. The chain employs TRBV13 and TRBJ1-2, with D possibly TRBD1 on 6 matching bases. The CDR3 covers 16 residues. Trimming took 1 base from V and 4 from J, leaving 16 bases between them. Germline CDR1 is PRHDT and CDR2 is FYEKMQ (reference sequence).

The CDR3 DNA reads as TGTGCCAGCAGCCCCTTAGCGGGAGGGCCTGGGATTTCCTCCTACAATGAGCAGTTCTTC. It specifies CASSPLAGGPGISSYNEQFF. The chain is built from TRBV5-4 and TRBJ2-1; the match to TRBD2 covers 11 bases. V lost 4 bases, J lost 0 bases, and 15 bases stayed unmatched. The germline gives CDR1 SGHNT, CDR2 YYREEE (reference sequence). The CDR3 sequence is 20 residues long.

CDR3 sequence: CAWSEGYSPLHF. Here the CDR3 DNA reads TGTGCCTGGAGTGAGGGGTATTCACCCCTCCACTTT. This rearrangement joins TRBV30 to TRBJ1-6; TRBD1 is a possible D gene (5 bases). CDR3 length equals 12 residues. CDR1 is GTSNPN and CDR2 is SVGIG in the germline V gene (reference sequence). V lost 1 base and J 8 bases, leaving 6 bases between the germline ends.

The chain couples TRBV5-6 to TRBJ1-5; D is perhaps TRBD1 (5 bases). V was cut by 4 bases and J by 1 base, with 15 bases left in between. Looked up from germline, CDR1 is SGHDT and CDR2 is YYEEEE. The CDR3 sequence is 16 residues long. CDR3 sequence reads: CASSTTTEESNQPQHF. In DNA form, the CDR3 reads TGTGCCAGCAGCACCACGACAGAGGAGAGCAATCAGCCCCAGCATTTT.

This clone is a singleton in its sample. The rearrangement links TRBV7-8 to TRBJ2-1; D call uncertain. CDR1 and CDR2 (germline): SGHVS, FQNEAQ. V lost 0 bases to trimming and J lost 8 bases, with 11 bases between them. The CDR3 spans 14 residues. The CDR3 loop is CASSLAPQIYEQFF. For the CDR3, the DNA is TGTGCCAGCAGCTTAGCGCCACAGATCTATGAGCAGTTCTTC.